This entry lists 15 T cell receptor beta chains sequenced from one sample in a study of shared clonotypes between healthy human individuals. The table came from immunoSEQ multiplex PCR; TCRdb's copy has only in-frame clones and leaves some out. The sample gives roughly 2.6 million clones, approximately 90% of which show up once; about 0.13% is in the top ten. Sequenced sample: naive CD4+ T cells sorted from blood. The subset was: CD45RA+ positively selected. The receptors were gathered from a man aged 18 to 30 in good health.

The V and J genes are TRBV30 and TRBJ2-3; D is unresolved. Trimming removed 5 bases from V and 5 bases from J, with 11 bases in between. CDR3 size: 12 residues. Germline values: CDR1 GTSNPN, CDR2 SVGIG (reference sequence). The chain's CDR3 is CAWGPSGDTQYF. CDR3 DNA sequence: TGTGCCTGGGGCCCCTCGGGAGATACGCAGTATTTT.

V and J are TRBV4-2 and TRBJ1-2, with D maybe TRBD1 (6 bases). This CDR3 spans 15 amino acids. Germline CDR1 and CDR2: LGHNA and YNFKEQ. V was pared by 1 base and J by 3 bases, with 12 bases between. The CDR3 reads CASSQGAGQDYGYTF. The CDR3 DNA reads as TGTGCCAGCAGCCAAGGTGCGGGACAAGACTATGGCTACACCTTC.

The chain is built from TRBV9 and TRBJ2-6; weak D call: TRBD2 (5 bases). CDR3 length: 17 residues. Germline loops: CDR1 SGDLS, CDR2 YYNGEE. The V and J ends lost 4 bases and 6 bases respectively, with 20 bases between them. The CDR3 loop is CASSSSVGEQLANVLTF. Written as DNA, the CDR3 is TGTGCCAGCAGCTCCTCTGTGGGAGAGCAGTTGGCCAACGTCCTGACTTTC.

The chain employs TRBV29-1 and TRBJ2-6; D not certain. Germline V CDR1 and CDR2: SQVTM, ANQGSEA. The CDR3 spans 13 residues. V dropped 4 bases and J dropped 0 bases, with 4 bases sitting between them. CDR3 amino acids: CSVVRSGANVLTF. Written as DNA, the CDR3 is TGCAGCGTTGTGCGCTCTGGGGCCAACGTCCTGACTTTC.

The genes are TRBV27 and TRBJ1-1, with D unclear. CDR3 size: 14 residues. Germline V gene lookup returns CDR1 MNHEY and CDR2 SMNVEV (reference sequence). Trimming pared 6 bases from V and 1 base from J, leaving 12 bases between. The CDR3 spells CASSFSLGNTEAFF. CDR3 nucleotides: TGTGCCAGCAGCTTTTCCTTAGGGAACACTGAAGCTTTCTTT.

Regarding this clone: This CDR3 is missing its conserved last phenylalanine or tryptophan, likely due to a read error. The chain joins TRBV7-1 to TRBJ1-1; no firm D call. TRBV7-1 is recorded as an ORF, its role being uncertain. V lost 5 bases and J 4 bases, leaving 8 bases between the germline ends. There are 12 residues in the CDR3. CDR3 sequence (DNA): TGTGCCAGCAGCCTCCGGGGCACTGAAGCTTTCTCT. Translating it yields CASSLRGTEAFS.

V gene TRBV5-3 combines with J gene TRBJ2-3; 8 bases line up with TRBD1. TRBV5-3 is an ORF; its function is uncertain. This CDR3 region has 16 residues. With V trimmed by 0 bases and J by 5 bases, 8 bases remained unmatched. The CDR3 region has the DNA TGTGCCAGAAGCTTGGCTCCGGCAGGGGGCGGAGATACGCAGTATTTT. It yields the protein CARSLAPAGGGDTQYF.

This clone was recorded once. The V and J genes are TRBV2 and TRBJ2-4; a weak D match, TRBD2 (6 bases). Germline V gene data show CDR1 as SNHLY and CDR2 as FYNNEI. CDR3 length equals 14 residues. V was shortened by 4 bases and J by 8 bases, with 15 bases between the two germline ends. The CDR3 here is CASSVGEARDIQYF. CDR3 coding DNA: TGTGCCAGCAGTGTGGGGGAGGCGAGGGACATTCAGTACTTC.

This CDR3 reads CASSQTGPLTDTQYF. The CDR3 DNA reads TGCGCCAGCAGCCAAACGGGGCCCCTCACAGATACGCAGTATTTT. V is TRBV4-3 and J is TRBJ2-3; D might be TRBD1 or TRBD2, each matching 5 bases. CDR1 and CDR2 (germline): LGHNA, YSLEER. Trimming took off 2 bases at V and 2 bases at J, with 11 bases between the two ends. The CDR3 loop spans 15 amino acids.

The rearrangement joins TRBV19 to TRBJ1-2; D is unclear. CDR1 is LNHDA, CDR2 SQIVND, per germline (reference sequence). This CDR3 is built from 14 residues. V was shortened by 5 bases and J by 0 bases, with 10 bases between the two germline ends. CDR3 nucleotide sequence: TGTGCCAGTAGTCGGGCTGCTCCTAACTATGGCTACACCTTC. This encodes CASSRAAPNYGYTF.

This chain connects TRBV7-9 to TRBJ1-2; tentatively, D is TRBD1 (6 bases). This CDR3 has 14 residues. Trimming left V 6 bases short and J 4 bases short, with 15 bases between. The germline CDR1 and CDR2 sequences are SEHNR and FQNEAQ (reference sequence). CDR3 sequence (DNA): TGTGCCAGCAGAGCTAAGGGGGAGAGCTATGGCTACACCTTC. It encodes CASRAKGESYGYTF. The complete variable domain, with remaining parts taken from reference TRBV7-9 and TRBJ1-2, reads DTGVSQNPRHKITKRGQNVTFRCDPISEHNRLYWYRQTLGQGPEFLTYFQNEAQLEKSRLLSDRFSAERPKGSFSTLEIQRTEQGDSAMYLCASRAKGESYGYTFGSGTRLTVV.

J is TRBJ2-1 and V is TRBV29-1, with D possibly matching TRBD2 (6 bases). The CDR3 is made up of 9 amino acids. V was clipped by 6 bases and J by 9 bases, with 6 bases between them. Germline V lookup: CDR1 SQVTM, CDR2 ANQGSEA. CDR3 sequence reads: CSVGGEQFF. The CDR3 nucleotides are TGCAGCGTGGGGGGTGAGCAGTTCTTC.

The CDR3 sequence: CASSYGAGVGNEQFF. CDR3 bases: TGTGCCAGCAGTTACGGAGCGGGAGTCGGAAATGAGCAGTTCTTC. V is TRBV6-5 and J is TRBJ2-1, with TRBD2 matching 8 bases. V gave up 2 bases and J gave up 7 bases; unmatched junction bases: 7. There are 15 residues in the CDR3. Germline values: CDR1 MNHEY, CDR2 SVGAGI.

The gene calls are TRBV9 and TRBJ2-7; D is unclear. The germline V gene encodes CDR1 SGDLS and CDR2 YYNGEE. CDR3 size: 16 residues. V lost 0 bases to trimming and J lost 3 bases, with 16 bases between them. The chain's CDR3 is CASSVGNAATDYEQYF. The CDR3, as DNA: TGTGCCAGCAGCGTAGGCAACGCGGCTACGGACTACGAGCAGTACTTC.

As to this clone: A junction end diverges from the germline sequence, so it may reflect a read error. V is TRBV7-7 and J is TRBJ2-2; no clear D gene. CDR3 size: 14 residues. Germline lookup yields CDR1 SSHAT and CDR2 FNYEAQ (reference sequence). The CDR3 sequence: CASSPSLNTGELFF. CDR3 DNA: TGTGCTAGCAGCCCATCCCTGAACACCGGGGAGCTGTTTTTT.